This T cell receptor (beta chain) originates from a study of beta chain features in type 1 diabetes listed by TCRdb under 2018. Some background on the complete study: Mean age, gender distribution, total cell number and subset yield did not differ between patients and healthy donors. A total of some 100,000,000 sorted cells were examined across all samples, and a strong correlation was observed between cell number per subset and RNA yield. Whereas all 30 or so donors provided naive and central memory subsets, regulatory and stem cell-like memory subsets were isolated from just 8 patients and about 8 healthy donors. In the study, TCRB repertoires of sorted circulating CD4+ T cell subsets from recently diagnosed type 1 diabetes patients were compared with those of matched healthy donors. Overall study results and their limits: Only small numbers of individuals were included in the HLA sub-analyses, which left unresolved whether HLA type had any influence on TCRB rearrangement. PCR may preferentially amplify shorter templates, but because patient and control samples were amplified and corrected together, any resulting skew would affect both groups equally. At VDJ recombination sites, patients with type 1 diabetes made fewer insertions and deleted more nucleotides, a pattern implying thymic rearrangement abnormalities. Naive, central memory and regulatory TCRB repertoires appeared to be more similar among patients than among healthy donors. In all four CD4+ subsets, TCRB CDR3 length was moderately but significantly shorter in type 1 diabetes patients. Sequencing cDNA rather than genomic DNA could over-represent highly expressing activated cells, although activation and CD3 levels did not differ between groups.

CDR3 length: 12 amino acids, cysteine to phenylalanine. Only the CDR3 part of the read is kept: 36 bases, read in frame from the first base. CDR1 and CDR2, per the germline V gene (reference sequence), are GTSNPN and SVGIG. Each donor gave one peripheral blood draw, averaging roughly 100 mL, which was collected into heparinised tubes. A BD FACSAria II and a panel including CD45RO, CCR7, CD25, CD127, CD95 and CD27 were used to sort naive, central memory, regulatory and stem cell-like memory CD4+ T cells. All sorted populations exceeded 95% purity. Right away, PBMCs were isolated by Lymphoprep density gradient centrifugation and were stained directly, with no culture step. So that batch effects would be minimized, each experiment stained and sorted samples in pairs, pairing one healthy donor with one patient. About this clone itself: The antigen it recognizes is unknown. Its ends do not fully match the called genes, so a read error is possible.

The High Capacity cDNA Reverse Transcription Kit was used to reverse transcribe all of the isolated RNA, meaning that expressed TCRB transcripts were what got sequenced. Deep immunoSEQ sequencing was performed on naive, central memory and regulatory T cell samples, with an average of roughly 3.5 million total reads per sample. Sorted cells were lysed in RLT buffer, and RNA was extracted using DNase-treated RNeasy Micro or Mini kits according to cell number. To prevent cross-contamination, each cell subset was processed individually, whereas patient and healthy donor samples were processed jointly. TCRB sequences were amplified from cDNA with the immunoSEQ multiplex PCR, producing 87-bp fragments spanning the CDR3 region. The amplicons were sequenced using the Illumina HiSeq platform. Per the authors' processing: Synthetic template baselines were used to correct PCR bias computationally, reads within Hamming distance 2 were collapsed, and singletons that could not be merged were discarded. Reads were aligned against IMGT so that V, D and J genes, CDR3 length and insertions or deletions at six rearrangement sites could be assigned. Within each subset, clonotype counts were normalized to sorted cell number, after which true diversity and Gini coefficients were computed with the tcR R package. Repertoire sharing was quantified using the overlap coefficient calculated on TCRB nucleotide sequences. TCRdb re-hosts the immuneACCESS table, in-frame sequences only. Its copies lack some clones; in the studies checked, an unresolved V gene accounts for under half of them, and the cause for the rest is not known. V, J and clone size derive from that table, while D and trimming were established from the DNA sequence. The sample table records 200,000 to 250,000 clones; 25% to 30% of these occur just once. The leading ten clones occupy roughly 4.1% of the sample.

Material: central memory CD4+ T cells from blood. This TCR came from a man aged 25 to 40 in good health. This receptor chain uses TRBV30 and TRBJ1-2; no D segment can be confidently identified. The DNA reads as follows: TGTGCCTGGAGTAACAAGACTCTAAAGGTGATCTTC. This gives the protein CAWSNKTLKVIF.